This T cell receptor (beta chain) was captured by sequencing in a study of Graves' ophthalmopathy and Graves' hyperthyroidism. RNA transcripts yielded amplified TCR beta CDR3 regions. The authors performed first-round RT-PCR with HTBI primers and then a second-round multiplex PCR. TCRdb ran MiXCR on the multiplex PCR reads and lists one entry per CDR3 protein. Here the sample spans fewer than 650,000 distinct CDR3 sequences, about 20% being singletons. This clonotype was detected many times. The CDR3 length is 14 residues. Trimming took 6 bases from V and 2 from J; bases not matched to a gene: 6. The chain carries TRBV12-3 or TRBV12-4 and TRBJ1-1; 7 bases are a match to TRBD1. The sample consisted of peripheral blood. The clonotype originates from a woman between 18 and 29 years old with stable Graves' hyperthyroidism. Some clones in this sample may be carry-over from other donors' samples. The CDR3 bases are TGTGCCAGCAGCCTCCGGGACAGCAACACTGAAGCTTTCTTT. Its protein product is CASSLRDSNTEAFF.